This TCR beta chain was recovered during a study of blood T cell repertoires in COVID-19. The trim removed 1 base at V and 5 bases at J, leaving 10 bases unmatched. The CDR3 extends over 17 amino acids. The germline CDR1 and CDR2 sequences are SGHTA and FQGNSA. Here immunoSEQ multiplex PCR was the method, and the copy in TCRdb shows in-frame clones only, minus some. Altogether approximately 66,000 clones are present, roughly 86% being singletons, with the ten largest covering 6% to 8.5%. The material sequenced was peripheral blood. The rearrangement uses TRBV7-2 and TRBJ2-3; 9 bases agree with TRBD2. The source of this sequence is a man aged 55 to 70 with acute or convalescent COVID-19. CDR3 DNA sequence: TGTGCCAGCAGCTTAGTTCCCCTTGCTAGCGGGGAAGATACGCAGTATTTT. Encoded protein: CASSLVPLASGEDTQYF.